The clone carrying this T cell receptor (beta chain) was found many times. Its cognate antigen is unknown. Constant-region reverse primers amplified full-length variable regions, followed by semi-nested Nested Universal Primer A PCR. TCRdb recomputed calls from the 5' RACE reads with MiXCR, one row per CDR3 protein. The repertoire includes some 44,000 distinct CDR3 sequences, roughly 30% of them detected once, and 4% to 5% sits in the top ten. Per germline, CDR1 SQVTM and CDR2 ANQGSEA. The germline V and J ends were trimmed by 7 bases and 3 bases, with 7 bases remaining between them. The CDR3 contains 11 residues. Memory CD4+ T cells were sorted as CD4+CD45RO+CD25- cells. Whole-study findings and limits: Tumor memory CD4+ T cell TCR gene usage clustered with blood and lymph node memory CD4+ cells and lymph node naive CD4+ cells.

J is TRBJ1-3 and V is TRBV29-1; perhaps TRBD1 as D (5 bases). Input material: tumor-infiltrating memory CD4+ T cells sorted from the breast tumor. Regarding subset: memory CD4+ T cells, CD4+CD45RO+CD25-. The sequence was collected from a female donor with breast cancer. The CDR3 bases are TGCAGCGGGGGGATTGGAAACACCATATATTTT. It specifies CSGGIGNTIYF.